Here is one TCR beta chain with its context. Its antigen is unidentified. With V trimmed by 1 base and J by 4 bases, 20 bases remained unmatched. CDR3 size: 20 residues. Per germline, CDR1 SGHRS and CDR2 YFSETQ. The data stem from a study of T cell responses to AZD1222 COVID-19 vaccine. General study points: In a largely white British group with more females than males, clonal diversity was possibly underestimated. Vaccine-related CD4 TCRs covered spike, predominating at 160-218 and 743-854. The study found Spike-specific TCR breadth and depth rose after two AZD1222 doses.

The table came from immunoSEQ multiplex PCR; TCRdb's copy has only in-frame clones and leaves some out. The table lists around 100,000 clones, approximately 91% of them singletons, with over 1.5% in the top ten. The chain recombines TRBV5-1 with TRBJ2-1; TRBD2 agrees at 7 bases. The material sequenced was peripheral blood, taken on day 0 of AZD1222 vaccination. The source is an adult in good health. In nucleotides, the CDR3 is TGCGCCAGCAGCTTGCCCGAGGAGGCGGGAGCGGCAAGTCAATACAATGAGCAGTTCTTC. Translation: CASSLPEEAGAASQYNEQFF.